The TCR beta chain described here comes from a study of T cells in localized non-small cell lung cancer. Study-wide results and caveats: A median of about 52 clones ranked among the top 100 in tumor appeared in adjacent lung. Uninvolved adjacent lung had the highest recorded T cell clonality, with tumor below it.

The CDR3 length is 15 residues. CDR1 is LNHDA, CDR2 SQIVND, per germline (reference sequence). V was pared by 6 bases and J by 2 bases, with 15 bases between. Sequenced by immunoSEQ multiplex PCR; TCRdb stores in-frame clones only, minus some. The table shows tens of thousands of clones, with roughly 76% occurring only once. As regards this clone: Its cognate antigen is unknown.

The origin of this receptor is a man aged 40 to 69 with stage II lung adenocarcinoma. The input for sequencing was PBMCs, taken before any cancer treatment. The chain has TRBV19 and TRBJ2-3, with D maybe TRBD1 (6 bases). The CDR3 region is CASSPLTGNTDTQYF. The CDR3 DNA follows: TGTGCCAGTAGCCCCCTAACAGGGAACACAGATACGCAGTATTTT.